Reported below is one T cell receptor (beta chain). The data originate from a study of cytomegalovirus exposure and HLA in healthy donors. The V gene lost 3 bases and the J gene lost 3 bases, with 11 bases spanning the gap. Germline assignment: CDR1 MDHEN and CDR2 SYDVKM. There are 14 residues in the CDR3. It was with 60 Vbeta and 13 Jbeta primers that the PCR ran. Clones were sequenced by immunoSEQ multiplex PCR, and TCRdb holds only the in-frame ones, with some missing. The sample table sets out more than 85,000 clones. The chain is built from TRBV28 and TRBJ1-2; D is unclear. The TCR comes from a girl aged 10 to 17 in good health and CMV-seropositive. Source material: PBMCs. The CDR3 loop is CASSLFEGYYGYTF. CDR3 nucleotide sequence: TGTGCCAGCAGTTTGTTTGAGGGTTACTATGGCTACACCTTC.